This paragraph covers one TCR beta chain sequence. No cognate antigen has been identified for it. No per-base quality is available; no much larger clone lies one base away. TCRbeta CDR3 regions were amplified from genomic DNA by means of the immunoSEQ Assay, a bias-controlled multiplex PCR. The paper's processing steps were these. The number of nucleated cells in each sample was estimated from the amplification of reference gene primers within the assay. To quantify the absolute abundance of each unique TCRbeta CDR3 rearrangement, sequence reads were collapsed and filtered. For each sample, productive Simpson clonality was calculated as the square root of Simpson's diversity index across productive rearrangements. TCRdb stores this immuneACCESS table with in-frame sequences only. Part of the clones is absent; in the studies checked, under half of the shortfall reflects unresolved V genes, and no reason is known for the rest. V, J and clone size were drawn from that table, and D and trimming were deduced from the DNA. The table for this sample lists under 500,000 clones; roughly 91% of them were counted only once. The top ten hold around 4.5% of the sample.

This record belongs to a study of blood T cell repertoires in COVID-19 (dated by TCRdb to the early 2020s). General notes on the study: The collaborator samples originated in the United States, Italy and Spain and spanned the acute and convalescent phases of COVID-19. The material from the prospective study consisted of cDNA or gDNA derived from T cells, B-cell-depleted T cells, or PBMCs. Where available, HLA class I and class II types were obtained from metadata supplied by the sample provider rather than from assay-based typing. Samples were obtained from the ongoing ImmuneRACE study (first 160 participants) and from 1,254 subjects provided by 6 global collaborators. Subjects who had been exposed to COVID-19, were actively infected with it, or had recovered from it provided the deeply sampled blood TCRbeta repertoires that made up the dataset. The repertoires were released in a freely available public database meant as a resource for research on the immune response to SARS-CoV-2. A de-identified subject ID, COVID-19 status, age in years and sex were almost always included in the sample metadata. The study at large found these results: The quantity of clinical and demographic metadata differed by source and by participant and was supplied without curation.

CDR1 and CDR2 are drawn from the germline V gene: SGHTA, FQGTGA. The CDR3 measures 13 amino acids from cysteine to phenylalanine. Here the CDR3 DNA is all that survives: 39 bases in frame from base 1. V drops 3 bases and J drops 6 bases, leaving 11 bases in between. Collaborating institutions collected whole blood in K2EDTA tubes following their own protocols. For TCRbeta analysis, collaborators shipped samples as frozen whole blood, isolated PBMCs, or DNA extracted from either of those sample types. In this chain, TRBV7-3 is recombined with TRBJ1-1; a confident D gene designation cannot be given. The TCR originated in a woman aged 25 to 39 with acute or convalescent COVID-19. Sequencing used peripheral blood. DNA sequence: TGTGCCAGCAGCTTCAACGCGGGCGCTGAAGCTTTCTTT. It translates to CASSFNAGAEAFF.